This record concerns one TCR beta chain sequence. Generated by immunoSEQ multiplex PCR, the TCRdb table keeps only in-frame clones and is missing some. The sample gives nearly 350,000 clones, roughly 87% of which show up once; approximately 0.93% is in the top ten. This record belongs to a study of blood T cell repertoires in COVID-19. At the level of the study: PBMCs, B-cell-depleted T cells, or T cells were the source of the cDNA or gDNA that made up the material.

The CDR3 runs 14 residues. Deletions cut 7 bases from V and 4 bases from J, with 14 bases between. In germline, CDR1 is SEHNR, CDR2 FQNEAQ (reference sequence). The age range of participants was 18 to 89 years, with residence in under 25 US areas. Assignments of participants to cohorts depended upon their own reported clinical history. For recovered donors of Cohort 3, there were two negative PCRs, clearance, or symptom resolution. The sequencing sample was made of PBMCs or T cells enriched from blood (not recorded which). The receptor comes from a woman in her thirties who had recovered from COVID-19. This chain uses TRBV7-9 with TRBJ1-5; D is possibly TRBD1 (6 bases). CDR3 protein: CASTATGSNQPQHF. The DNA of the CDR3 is TGTGCCAGCACAGCGACAGGATCGAATCAGCCCCAGCATTTT.